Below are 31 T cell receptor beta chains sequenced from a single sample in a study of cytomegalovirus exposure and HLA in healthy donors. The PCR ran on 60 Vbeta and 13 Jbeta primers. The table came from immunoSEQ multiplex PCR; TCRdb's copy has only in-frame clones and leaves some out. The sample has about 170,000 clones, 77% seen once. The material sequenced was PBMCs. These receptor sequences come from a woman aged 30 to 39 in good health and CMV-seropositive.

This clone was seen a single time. The CDR3 here is CASSSDGGADTQYF. The CDR3 DNA is TGCGCCAGCAGCTCTGACGGAGGGGCAGATACGCAGTATTTT. The chain recombines TRBV5-1 with TRBJ2-3; D may be TRBD2 (6 bases). The ends were cut back, 3 bases at V and 4 bases at J, with 12 bases in the middle. The CDR3 has 14 residues. Germline loops: CDR1 SGHRS, CDR2 YFSETQ.

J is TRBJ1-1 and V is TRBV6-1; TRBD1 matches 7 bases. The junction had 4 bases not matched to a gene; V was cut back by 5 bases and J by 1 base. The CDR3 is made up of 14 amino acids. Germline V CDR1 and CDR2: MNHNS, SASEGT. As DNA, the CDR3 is TGTGCCAGCAGTTCCAGGGACAGGAACACTGAAGCTTTCTTT. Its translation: CASSSRDRNTEAFF.

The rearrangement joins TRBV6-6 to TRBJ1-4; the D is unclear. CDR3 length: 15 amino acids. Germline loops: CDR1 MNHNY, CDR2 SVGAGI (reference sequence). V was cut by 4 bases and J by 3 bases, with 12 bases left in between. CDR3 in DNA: TGTGCCAGCAGTTTCCCGGAGGGTGCTAATGAAAAACTGTTTTTT. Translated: CASSFPEGANEKLFF.

The CDR3 here is CASSLRQGPYEQYF. Written as DNA, the CDR3 is TGTGCCAGCAGTTTAAGGCAGGGCCCCTACGAGCAGTACTTC. V usage is TRBV27 and J usage is TRBJ2-7; D is perhaps TRBD1 (5 bases). CDR1 MNHEY and CDR2 SMNVEV come from the germline V gene (reference sequence). Trimming took off 2 bases at V and 2 bases at J, with 10 bases between the two ends. The length of the CDR3 is 14 residues.

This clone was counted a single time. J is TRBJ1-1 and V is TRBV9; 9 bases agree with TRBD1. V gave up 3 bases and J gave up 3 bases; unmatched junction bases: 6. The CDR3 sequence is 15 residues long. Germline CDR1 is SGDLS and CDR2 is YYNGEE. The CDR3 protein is CASSGYRDRDTEAFF. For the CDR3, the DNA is TGTGCCAGCAGCGGATACCGGGACAGGGACACTGAAGCTTTCTTT.

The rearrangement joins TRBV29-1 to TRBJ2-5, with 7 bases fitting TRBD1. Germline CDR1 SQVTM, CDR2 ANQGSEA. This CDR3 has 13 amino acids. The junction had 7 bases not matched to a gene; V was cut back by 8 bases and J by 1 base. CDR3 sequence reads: CSTHRGGQETQYF. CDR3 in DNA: TGCAGCACCCACAGGGGTGGCCAAGAGACCCAGTACTTC.

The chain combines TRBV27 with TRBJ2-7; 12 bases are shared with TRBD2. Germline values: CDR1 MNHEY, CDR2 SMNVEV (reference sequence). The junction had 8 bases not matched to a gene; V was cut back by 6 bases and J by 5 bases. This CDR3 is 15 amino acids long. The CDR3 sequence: CASSPLAGGLHEQYF. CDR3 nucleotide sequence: TGTGCCAGCAGCCCACTAGCGGGAGGCCTCCACGAGCAGTACTTC.

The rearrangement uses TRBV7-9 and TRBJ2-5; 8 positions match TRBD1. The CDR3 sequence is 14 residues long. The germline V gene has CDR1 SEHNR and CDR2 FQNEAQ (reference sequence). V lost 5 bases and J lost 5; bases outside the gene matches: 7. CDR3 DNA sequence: TGTGCCAGCAGCCGCCCAGGGGGCTGGGAGACCCAGTACTTC. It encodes CASSRPGGWETQYF.

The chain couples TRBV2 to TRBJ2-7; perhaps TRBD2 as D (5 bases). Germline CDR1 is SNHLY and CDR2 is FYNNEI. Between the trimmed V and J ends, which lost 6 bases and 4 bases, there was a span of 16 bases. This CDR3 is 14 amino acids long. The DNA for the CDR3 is TGTGCCAGCAGACGACTAAGCGCGGTTTACGAGCAGTACTTC. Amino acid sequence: CASRRLSAVYEQYF.

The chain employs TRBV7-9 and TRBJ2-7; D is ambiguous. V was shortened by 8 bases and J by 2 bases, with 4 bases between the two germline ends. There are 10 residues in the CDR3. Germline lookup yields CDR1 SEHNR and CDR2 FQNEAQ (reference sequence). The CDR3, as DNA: TGTGCCAGCGGCACCTACGAGCAGTACTTC. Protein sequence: CASGTYEQYF.

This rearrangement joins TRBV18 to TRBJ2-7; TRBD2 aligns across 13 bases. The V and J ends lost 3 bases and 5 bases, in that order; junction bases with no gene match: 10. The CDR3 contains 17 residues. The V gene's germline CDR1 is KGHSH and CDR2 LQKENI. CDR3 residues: CASSPFGTSGTFDEQYF. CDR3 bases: TGTGCCAGCTCACCTTTCGGGACTAGCGGGACCTTCGACGAGCAGTACTTC.

The CDR3 nucleotides are TGTGCCAGCAGCGAAGGGGACACTGAAGCTTTCTTT. Translating gives CASSEGDTEAFF. The rearrangement links TRBV11-3 to TRBJ1-1, with a tentative D call TRBD1 (5 bases). Per the germline V gene, CDR1 is SGHNT and CDR2 is YENEEA. This CDR3 spans 12 amino acids. V lost 5 bases, J lost 3 bases, and 7 bases lay in between.

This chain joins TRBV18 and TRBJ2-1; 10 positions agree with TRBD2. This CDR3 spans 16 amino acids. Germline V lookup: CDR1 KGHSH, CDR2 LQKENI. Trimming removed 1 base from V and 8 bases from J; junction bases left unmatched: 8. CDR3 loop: CASSPLSSGRWDEQFF. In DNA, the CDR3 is TGTGCCAGCTCACCACTATCTAGCGGGAGATGGGATGAGCAGTTCTTC.

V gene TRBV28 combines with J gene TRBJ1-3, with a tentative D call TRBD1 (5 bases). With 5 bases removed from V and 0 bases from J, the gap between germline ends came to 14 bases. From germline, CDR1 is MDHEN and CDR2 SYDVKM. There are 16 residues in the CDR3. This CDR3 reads CASSPRQLFSGNTIYF. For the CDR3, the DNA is TGTGCCAGCAGTCCCCGACAGCTATTCTCTGGAAACACCATATATTTT.

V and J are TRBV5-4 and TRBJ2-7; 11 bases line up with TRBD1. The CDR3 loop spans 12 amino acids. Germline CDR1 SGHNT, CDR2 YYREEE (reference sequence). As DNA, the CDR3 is TGTGCAGCGGGGACAGGGGGTGGCGAGCAGTACTTC. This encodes CAAGTGGGEQYF.

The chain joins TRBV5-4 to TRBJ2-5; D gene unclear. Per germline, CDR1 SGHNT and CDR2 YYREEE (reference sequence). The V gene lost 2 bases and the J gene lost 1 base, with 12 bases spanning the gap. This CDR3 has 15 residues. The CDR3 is CASSFFQVRQETQYF. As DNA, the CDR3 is TGTGCCAGCAGCTTTTTCCAGGTCCGCCAAGAGACCCAGTACTTC. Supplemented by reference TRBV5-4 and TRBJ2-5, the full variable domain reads ETGVTQSPTHLIKTRGQQVTLRCSSQSGHNTVSWYQQALGQGPQFIFQYYREEENGRGNFPPRFSGLQFPNYSSELNVNALELDDSALYLCASSFFQVRQETQYFGPGTRLLVL.

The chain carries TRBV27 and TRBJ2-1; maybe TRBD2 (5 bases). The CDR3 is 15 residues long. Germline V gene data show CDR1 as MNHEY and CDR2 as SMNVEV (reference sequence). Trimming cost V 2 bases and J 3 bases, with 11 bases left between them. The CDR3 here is CASSLGLAVYNEQFF. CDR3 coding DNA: TGTGCCAGCAGTTTAGGGCTAGCCGTCTACAATGAGCAGTTCTTC.

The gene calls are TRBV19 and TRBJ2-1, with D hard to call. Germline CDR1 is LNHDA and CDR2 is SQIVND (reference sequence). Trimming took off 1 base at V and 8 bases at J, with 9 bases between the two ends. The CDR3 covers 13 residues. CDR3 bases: TGTGCCAGTAGTATAGGTTTGGGCTATGAGCAGTTCTTC. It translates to CASSIGLGYEQFF.

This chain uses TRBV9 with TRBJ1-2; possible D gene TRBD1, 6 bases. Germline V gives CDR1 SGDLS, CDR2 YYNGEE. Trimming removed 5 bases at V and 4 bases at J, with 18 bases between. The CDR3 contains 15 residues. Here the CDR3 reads CASSLGGALVYGYTF. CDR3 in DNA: TGTGCCAGCAGTCTCGGGGGGGCGCTGGTCTATGGCTACACCTTC.

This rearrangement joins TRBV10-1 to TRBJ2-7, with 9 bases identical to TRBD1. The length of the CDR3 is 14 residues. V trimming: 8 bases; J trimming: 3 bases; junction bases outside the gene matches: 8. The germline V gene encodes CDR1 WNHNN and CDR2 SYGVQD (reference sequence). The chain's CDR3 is CASGKTGGHYEQYF. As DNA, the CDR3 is TGCGCCAGCGGAAAAACAGGGGGCCACTACGAGCAGTACTTC.

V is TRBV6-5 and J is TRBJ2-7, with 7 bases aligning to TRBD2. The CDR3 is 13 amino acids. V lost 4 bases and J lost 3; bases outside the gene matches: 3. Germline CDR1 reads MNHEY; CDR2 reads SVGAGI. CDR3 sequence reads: CASSSGEGYEQYF. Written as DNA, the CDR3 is TGTGCCAGCAGTTCCGGGGAGGGCTACGAGCAGTACTTC.

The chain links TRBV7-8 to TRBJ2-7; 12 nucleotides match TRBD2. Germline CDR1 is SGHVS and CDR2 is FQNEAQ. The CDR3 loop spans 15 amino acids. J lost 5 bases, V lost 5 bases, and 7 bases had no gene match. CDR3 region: CASSAGLAGRHEQYF. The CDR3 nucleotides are TGTGCCAGCAGCGCTGGACTAGCGGGACGGCACGAGCAGTACTTC.

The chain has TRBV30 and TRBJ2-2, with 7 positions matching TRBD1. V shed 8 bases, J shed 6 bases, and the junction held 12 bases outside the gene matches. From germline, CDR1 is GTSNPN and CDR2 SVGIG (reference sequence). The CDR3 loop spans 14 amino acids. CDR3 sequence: CALNPGTEAGELFF. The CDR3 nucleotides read TGTGCCCTGAACCCCGGGACAGAGGCCGGGGAGCTGTTTTTT.

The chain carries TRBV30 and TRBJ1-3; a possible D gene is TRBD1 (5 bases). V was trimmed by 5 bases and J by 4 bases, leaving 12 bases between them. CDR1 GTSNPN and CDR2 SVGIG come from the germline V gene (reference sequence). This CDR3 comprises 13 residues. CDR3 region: CAWGEGVGNTIYF. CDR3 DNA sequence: TGTGCCTGGGGAGAAGGGGTCGGAAACACCATATATTTT.

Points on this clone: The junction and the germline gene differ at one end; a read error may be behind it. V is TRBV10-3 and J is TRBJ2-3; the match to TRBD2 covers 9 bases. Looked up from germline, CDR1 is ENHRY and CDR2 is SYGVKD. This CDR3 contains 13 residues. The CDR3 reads CATSGTSTDTQYF. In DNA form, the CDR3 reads TGTGCCACCTCCGGGACTAGCACGGATACGCAGTATTTT.

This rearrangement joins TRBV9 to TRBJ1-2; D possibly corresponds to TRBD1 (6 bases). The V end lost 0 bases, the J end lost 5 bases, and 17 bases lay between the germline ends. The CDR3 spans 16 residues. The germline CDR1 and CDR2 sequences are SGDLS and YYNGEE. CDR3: CASSVGGGGSGYGYTF. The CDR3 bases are TGTGCCAGCAGCGTAGGAGGGGGGGGTAGCGGGTATGGCTACACCTTC.

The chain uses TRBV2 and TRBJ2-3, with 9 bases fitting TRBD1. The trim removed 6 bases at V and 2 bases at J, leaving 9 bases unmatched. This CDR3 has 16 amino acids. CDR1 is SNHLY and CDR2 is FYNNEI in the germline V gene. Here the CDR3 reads CASREGTGPLTDTQYF. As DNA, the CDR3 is TGTGCCAGCAGGGAGGGGACAGGGCCCCTCACAGATACGCAGTATTTT.

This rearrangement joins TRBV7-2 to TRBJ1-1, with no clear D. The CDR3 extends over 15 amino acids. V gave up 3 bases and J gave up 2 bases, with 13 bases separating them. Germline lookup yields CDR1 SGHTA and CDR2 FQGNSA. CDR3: CASSLDPLENTEAFF. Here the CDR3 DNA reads TGTGCCAGCAGCTTGGATCCGCTAGAAAACACTGAAGCTTTCTTT. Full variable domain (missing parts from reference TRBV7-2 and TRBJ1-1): GAGVSQSPSNKVTEKGKDVELRCDPISGHTALYWYRQSLGQGLEFLIYFQGNSAPDKSGLPSDRFSAERTGGSVSTLTIQRTQQEDSAVYLCASSLDPLENTEAFFGQGTRLTVV.

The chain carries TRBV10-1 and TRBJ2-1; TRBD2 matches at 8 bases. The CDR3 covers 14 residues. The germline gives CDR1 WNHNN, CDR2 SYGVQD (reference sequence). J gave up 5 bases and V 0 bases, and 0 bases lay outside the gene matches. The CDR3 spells CASSESGLDNEQFF. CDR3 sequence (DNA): TGCGCCAGCAGTGAGTCGGGACTAGACAATGAGCAGTTCTTC.

The CDR3 nucleotides are TGTGCCAGCAGCCGAACTAGCGGGAGTATTTACGAGCAGTACTTC. As protein: CASSRTSGSIYEQYF. The chain recombines TRBV9 with TRBJ2-7; 11 positions match TRBD2. V lost 4 bases and J lost 4; bases outside the gene matches: 7. This CDR3 region has 15 residues. CDR1 and CDR2 (germline): SGDLS, YYNGEE.

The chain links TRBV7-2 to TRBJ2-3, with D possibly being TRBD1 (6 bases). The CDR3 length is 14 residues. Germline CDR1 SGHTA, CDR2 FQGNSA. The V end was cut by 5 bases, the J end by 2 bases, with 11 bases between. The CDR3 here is CASSVQGPTDTQYF. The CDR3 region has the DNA TGTGCCAGCAGCGTACAGGGCCCCACAGATACGCAGTATTTT.